Each of the 27 T cell receptor beta chains below was sequenced from the same sample in a study of cytotoxic CD8 clonotypes in ibrutinib-treated CLL. Clones were read by immunoSEQ multiplex PCR, and TCRdb kept only the in-frame ones, dropping some. The data hold nearly 300,000 clones, with less than 85% observed a single time. Sequencing used PBMCs, obtained at disease progression, from a patient treated with ibrutinib. Source of these receptors: a human donor with chronic lymphocytic leukemia.

In DNA, the CDR3 is TGTGCCAGCACTCACAGGGGGCGGAGTGGCTACACCTTC. Amino acids: CASTHRGRSGYTF. This chain joins TRBV28 and TRBJ1-2, with TRBD1 matching 9 bases. V gave up 7 bases and J gave up 7 bases; unmatched junction bases: 7. Germline lookup yields CDR1 MDHEN and CDR2 SYDVKM. There are 13 residues in the CDR3.

This clone appeared a few times. The V and J genes are TRBV28 and TRBJ1-4; D is possibly TRBD1 (5 bases). Germline V gives CDR1 MDHEN, CDR2 SYDVKM. Trimming removed 3 bases from V and 3 bases from J, with 14 bases in between. The CDR3 totals 16 residues. CDR3 DNA sequence: TGTGCCAGCAGTTTGGGAAATTGGGGCCCTAATGAAAAACTGTTTTTT. It translates to CASSLGNWGPNEKLFF.

The chain is built from TRBV6-5 and TRBJ1-2; TRBD1 agrees at 10 bases. The V gene end was trimmed by 5 bases and the J gene end by 8 bases; junction bases not matched to a gene: 5. The CDR3 has 13 residues. Germline assignment: CDR1 MNHEY and CDR2 SVGAGI. CDR3 in DNA: TGTGCCAGCAGTCGCGGGACAGGGGCGGGCTACACCTTC. Translated: CASSRGTGAGYTF.

The CDR3 loop reads CAKRGWTVYGYTF. CDR3 in DNA: TGTGCCAAGCGAGGTTGGACAGTCTATGGCTACACCTTC. The chain uses TRBV6-5 and TRBJ1-2, with D possibly TRBD1 on 6 matching bases. CDR1 and CDR2 (germline): MNHEY, SVGAGI. This CDR3 contains 13 residues. The V end was cut by 10 bases, the J end by 4 bases, with 16 bases between.

This chain links TRBV19 with TRBJ2-2; 8 bases match TRBD1. V lost 3 bases to trimming and J lost 5 bases; unmatched junction nucleotides: 8. CDR1 and CDR2 from the germline V gene are LNHDA and SQIVND (reference sequence). The CDR3 is made up of 16 amino acids. As DNA, the CDR3 is TGTGCCAGTAGTATTCTCCAGGGGGCAGGGACCGGGGAGCTGTTTTTT. Its protein product is CASSILQGAGTGELFF.

The chain uses TRBV2 and TRBJ1-1, with a weak D call TRBD1 (6 bases). CDR1 is SNHLY, CDR2 FYNNEI, per germline. Trimming left V 7 bases short and J 4 bases short, with 13 bases between. CDR3 length: 13 amino acids. The CDR3 coding sequence is TGTGCCAGCAAGAGGGGACATATCACTGAAGCTTTCTTT. Translated, it gives CASKRGHITEAFF.

The rearrangement joins TRBV5-1 to TRBJ1-4, with 8 bases lining up with TRBD1. Germline V gene sequence: CDR1 SGHRS, CDR2 YFSETQ. This CDR3 contains 14 residues. The V gene end was trimmed by 5 bases and the J gene end by 7 bases; junction bases not matched to a gene: 7. The CDR3 loop is CASRKGQGVEKLFF. The CDR3 DNA reads TGCGCCAGCAGAAAAGGACAGGGAGTTGAAAAACTGTTTTTT.

The chain uses TRBV11-2 and TRBJ2-1; D might be TRBD2 (5 bases). This CDR3 contains 15 residues. V lost 2 bases, J lost 10 bases, and 18 bases lay in between. CDR1 is SGHAT and CDR2 is FQNNGV in the germline V gene. The CDR3: CASSLFGRLPGEQFF. Written as DNA, the CDR3 is TGTGCCAGCAGCTTATTTGGGCGGCTACCGGGGGAGCAGTTCTTC.

In DNA, the CDR3 is TGCGCCAGCAGCCAAGAGGCGGGACTAGGCTATGAGCAGTTCTTC. This encodes CASSQEAGLGYEQFF. The rearrangement uses TRBV4-1 and TRBJ2-1; 8 nucleotides match TRBD2. Per the germline V gene, CDR1 is MGHRA and CDR2 is YSYEKL. This CDR3 region has 15 residues. V shed 0 bases, J shed 8 bases, and the junction held 6 bases outside the gene matches.

V and J are TRBV5-1 and TRBJ2-7, with D perhaps matching TRBD1 or TRBD2 (6 bases each). V was pared by 5 bases and J by 2 bases, with 17 bases between. The germline V gene has CDR1 SGHRS and CDR2 YFSETQ. There are 15 residues in the CDR3. The CDR3 nucleotides read TGCGCCAGCAGAGGGGGGACTGCAAGTGCCTACGAGCAGTACTTC. Amino acids: CASRGGTASAYEQYF.

The chain has TRBV18 and TRBJ2-3, with 8 bases that match TRBD2. Germline CDR1 KGHSH, CDR2 LQKENI. Trimming at V came to 6 bases and at J to 4 bases, leaving 9 bases not matched to a gene. CDR3 length: 15 residues. CDR3 DNA sequence: TGTGCCAGCTCTCCGCGACTAGCGCGGGCAGATACGCAGTATTTT. Its translation: CASSPRLARADTQYF.

This clone was counted only a few times. The chain is built from TRBV2 and TRBJ2-7; D gene unclear. Germline-derived CDR1 and CDR2 are SNHLY and FYNNEI. Trimming left V 7 bases short and J 0 bases short, with 13 bases between. The CDR3 loop spans 14 amino acids. The CDR3 here is CASNIQQSSYEQYF. The CDR3, as DNA: TGTGCCAGCAACATACAGCAGAGCTCCTACGAGCAGTACTTC.

The chain recombines TRBV18 with TRBJ2-5; D is undetermined. Per germline, CDR1 KGHSH and CDR2 LQKENI. The V end was cut by 3 bases, the J end by 5 bases, with 10 bases between. The CDR3 has 13 residues. The CDR3 nucleotides read TGTGCCAGCTCACCTACAGCCGGGGAGACCCAGTACTTC. Protein sequence: CASSPTAGETQYF.

The chain employs TRBV5-1 and TRBJ1-2; 8 bases map to TRBD1. V shed 0 bases and J 4 bases; nucleotides not matched to a gene: 5. This CDR3 comprises 15 residues. Germline V gives CDR1 SGHRS, CDR2 YFSETQ. CDR3: CASSLVGQGGYGYTF. The DNA for the CDR3 is TGCGCCAGCAGCTTGGTAGGACAGGGAGGCTATGGCTACACCTTC.

This chain uses TRBV7-9 with TRBJ1-2; D is unresolved. The germline gives CDR1 SEHNR, CDR2 FQNEAQ (reference sequence). V was trimmed by 2 bases and J by 5 bases, leaving 6 bases between them. The CDR3 has 12 amino acids. CDR3 sequence: CASSLTAYGYTF. The CDR3 DNA is TGTGCCAGCAGCTTAACGGCGTATGGCTACACCTTC.

This clone was detected a few times. The chain is built from TRBV29-1 and TRBJ1-1, with unresolved D. The germline V and J ends were trimmed by 4 bases and 0 bases, with 9 bases remaining between them. This CDR3 has 13 amino acids. Germline CDR1 SQVTM, CDR2 ANQGSEA. The CDR3 coding sequence is TGCAGCGTTGTTAAGAAAATGAACACTGAAGCTTTCTTT. Its translation: CSVVKKMNTEAFF.

The chain links TRBV9 to TRBJ1-1; D is unclear. The V end lost 0 bases, the J end lost 6 bases, and 18 bases lay between the germline ends. This CDR3 region has 16 residues. From germline, CDR1 is SGDLS and CDR2 YYNGEE. The CDR3 sequence is CASSVGRGPAYAEAFF. The CDR3 coding sequence is TGTGCCAGCAGCGTAGGACGAGGCCCCGCTTACGCTGAAGCTTTCTTT. The full variable domain, its missing parts supplied by reference TRBV9 and TRBJ1-1, is DSGVTQTPKHLITATGQRVTLRCSPRSGDLSVYWYQQSLDQGLQFLIQYYNGEERAKGNILERFSAQQFPDLHSELNLSSLELGDSALYFCASSVGRGPAYAEAFFGQGTRLTVV.

The gene calls are TRBV19 and TRBJ2-2, with D unclear. The CDR3 length is 15 residues. Germline CDR1 is LNHDA and CDR2 is SQIVND (reference sequence). Deletions cut 3 bases from V and 2 bases from J, with 10 bases between. This CDR3 is CASSIGLANTGELFF. CDR3 in DNA: TGTGCCAGTAGTATCGGGCTGGCTAACACCGGGGAGCTGTTTTTT. The variable domain in full, with the rest retrieved from reference TRBV19 and TRBJ2-2, is DGGITQSPKYLFRKEGQNVTLSCEQNLNHDAMYWYRQDPGQGLRLIYYSQIVNDFQKGDIAEGYSVSREKKESFPLTVTSAQKNPTAFYLCASSIGLANTGELFFGEGSRLTVL.

The chain combines TRBV4-3 with TRBJ2-1, with 16 nucleotides matching TRBD2. V dropped 0 bases and J dropped 10; count of bases not matched to a gene: 6. From germline, CDR1 is LGHNA and CDR2 YSLEER. This CDR3 is 17 amino acids long. The CDR3 is CASSQDGGLAGGREQFF. In DNA form, the CDR3 reads TGCGCCAGCAGCCAAGATGGGGGACTAGCGGGAGGGCGAGAGCAGTTCTTC.

CDR3 sequence reads: CASSAVLGGDTQYF. The CDR3 region has the DNA TGCGCCAGCTCCGCCGTACTGGGGGGAGATACGCAGTATTTT. The chain uses TRBV4-1 and TRBJ2-3; tentative D call: TRBD2 (6 bases). V was cut by 8 bases and J by 5 bases, with 17 bases left in between. The germline V gene has CDR1 MGHRA and CDR2 YSYEKL. The CDR3 spans 14 residues.

This clone has only one observation. This sequence joins TRBV5-6 and TRBJ2-2, with D possibly TRBD2 on 5 matching bases. With 7 bases removed from V and 4 bases from J, the gap between germline ends came to 14 bases. This CDR3 is 14 amino acids long. In germline, CDR1 is SGHDT, CDR2 YYEEEE. In DNA form, the CDR3 reads TGTGCCAGCGGATACGGACTCAGCACCGGGGAGCTGTTTTTT. Protein sequence: CASGYGLSTGELFF.

V usage is TRBV19 and J usage is TRBJ1-3; D not resolved. The CDR3 totals 13 residues. Trimming stripped 9 bases from V and 1 base from J, with 10 bases between. From germline, CDR1 is LNHDA and CDR2 SQIVND (reference sequence). The CDR3 is CASSSLSGNTIYF. Written as DNA, the CDR3 is TGTGCCAGCAGTTCACTTTCTGGAAACACCATATATTTT.

The CDR3 sequence is CSVEKGGADTQYF. In DNA, the CDR3 is TGCAGCGTTGAAAAGGGTGGGGCAGATACGCAGTATTTT. The rearrangement links TRBV29-1 to TRBJ2-3; D is unresolved. V lost 2 bases and J 4 bases, leaving 10 bases between the germline ends. Germline CDR1 SQVTM, CDR2 ANQGSEA. This CDR3 is built from 13 residues.

The V and J genes are TRBV4-1 and TRBJ2-3; the match to TRBD2 covers 8 bases. The CDR3 has 17 residues. The V and J ends lost 7 bases and 3 bases, in that order; junction bases with no gene match: 15. Looked up from germline, CDR1 is MGHRA and CDR2 is YSYEKL. In DNA, the CDR3 is TGCGCCAGCACTTCACTGTTAGCGGGGCTGGGAACAGATACGCAGTATTTT. This gives the protein CASTSLLAGLGTDTQYF.

V and J are TRBV2 and TRBJ2-7; no definite D call. V shed 2 bases and J shed 8 bases, with 10 bases lying between them. CDR1 is SNHLY and CDR2 is FYNNEI in the germline V gene. The CDR3 runs 12 residues. The CDR3 loop is CASSEREEQQYF. CDR3 in DNA: TGTGCCAGCAGTGAAAGGGAAGAGCAGCAGTACTTC.

The rearrangement uses TRBV7-9 and TRBJ1-1; D gene uncertain. Trimming took 2 bases from V and 2 from J, leaving 12 bases between them. The CDR3 loop spans 15 amino acids. Germline V gene lookup returns CDR1 SEHNR and CDR2 FQNEAQ (reference sequence). DNA of the CDR3: TGTGCCAGCAGCTTATCTGGGTGGGCTAACACTGAAGCTTTCTTT. This encodes CASSLSGWANTEAFF.

The V call is TRBV7-3, the J call TRBJ2-3; 10 bases match TRBD2. This CDR3 is 18 amino acids long. Germline assignment: CDR1 SGHTA and CDR2 FQGTGA. V trimming: 2 bases; J trimming: 2 bases; junction bases outside the gene matches: 10. As DNA, the CDR3 is TGTGCCAGCAGCTTAGTGCCGACTAGCGGGCGAGCCACAGATACGCAGTATTTT. The encoded protein is CASSLVPTSGRATDTQYF.